This T cell receptor (beta chain) was profiled in a study of CD8+CD57+ T cells in acquired aplastic anemia. The overall study: Sorted CD4+ and CD8+ cells yielded 2.5 to 3.5 ug of DNA on average. Healthy-donor CD4+ cells averaged about 9.9 million reads.

Study results and caveats: Controls and patients did not differ significantly in CD8+ Simpson's diversity. Patients and controls shared fewer than 30 CD8+ CDR3 sequences.

Genomic DNA provided the template from which TCR beta VDJ and CDR3 profiles were obtained. In TCRdb, the reads were re-called with MiXCR into one record per CDR3 protein. The data hold some 410,000 distinct CDR3 sequences, with under 80% observed a single time. Turning to this clonotype: What it recognizes is unknown.

V dropped 1 base and J dropped 16 bases, with 23 bases sitting between them. The V gene's germline CDR1 is SGHTA and CDR2 FQGNSA. This CDR3 has 15 residues. The chain recombines TRBV7-2 with TRBJ1-5; tentatively, D is TRBD1 (5 bases). The source of this sequence is a human donor in good health, serving as a control. The sample was sorted CD4+, CD8+, or CD8+CD57+ T cells (not recorded which) from PBMCs. The CDR3 loop is CASSLGPVGGRLSHF. The CDR3 DNA reads TGTGCCAGCAGCTTAGGTCCGGTGGGGGGAAGGCTTAGTCATTTT.